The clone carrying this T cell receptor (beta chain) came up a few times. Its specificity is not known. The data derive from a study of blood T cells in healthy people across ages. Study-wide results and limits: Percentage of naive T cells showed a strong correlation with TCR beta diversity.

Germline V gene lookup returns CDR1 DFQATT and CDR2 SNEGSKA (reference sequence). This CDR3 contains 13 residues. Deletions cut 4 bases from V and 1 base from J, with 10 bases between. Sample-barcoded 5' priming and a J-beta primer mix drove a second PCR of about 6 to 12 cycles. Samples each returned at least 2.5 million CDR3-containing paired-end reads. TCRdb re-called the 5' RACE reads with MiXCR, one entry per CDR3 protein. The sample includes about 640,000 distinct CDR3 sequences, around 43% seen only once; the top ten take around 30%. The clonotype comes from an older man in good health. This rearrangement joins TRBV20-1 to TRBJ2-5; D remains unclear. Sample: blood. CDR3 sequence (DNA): TGCAGTGCTAATTTTGGCAGCCAAGAGACCCAGTACTTC. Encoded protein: CSANFGSQETQYF.